This T cell receptor beta chain emerged from a study of T cell changes during pregnancy in multiple sclerosis. Generated by immunoSEQ multiplex PCR, the TCRdb table keeps only in-frame clones and is missing some. The sample includes around 96,000 clones, around 92% of them seen just once. The TCR comes from a female donor with multiple sclerosis, enrolled in a pregnancy study. Sample: peripheral blood, taken in the third trimester of pregnancy.

The CDR3 reads CASSMTQSRTDTQYF. The CDR3 nucleotides are TGTGCCAGTAGTATGACTCAATCCCGCACAGATACGCAGTATTTT. The rearrangement joins TRBV19 to TRBJ2-3; D unresolved. CDR1 is LNHDA, CDR2 SQIVND, per germline (reference sequence). V lost 3 bases to trimming and J lost 1 base, with 11 bases between them. The CDR3 covers 15 residues. Full variable domain (remainder filled in from reference TRBV19 and TRBJ2-3): DGGITQSPKYLFRKEGQNVTLSCEQNLNHDAMYWYRQDPGQGLRLIYYSQIVNDFQKGDIAEGYSVSREKKESFPLTVTSAQKNPTAFYLCASSMTQSRTDTQYFGPGTRLTVL.